Presented here are 19 T cell receptor beta chains from one specimen sequenced in a study of OX40 agonist ivuxolimab in advanced cancers. The method was immunoSEQ multiplex PCR; TCRdb's version includes in-frame clones alone and lacks a portion of them. The table records about 43,000 clones, around 86% of them present only once. The material was CD4+ or CD8+ T cells sorted from blood, obtained in a trial of the OX40 agonist ivuxolimab. The source is an adult with an advanced solid tumor such as melanoma, head and neck, liver or kidney cancer.

This clone was observed a single time. CDR3 coding DNA: TGTGCCAGCAGCGTAGGTGGGGGAGGGCCAAGGGATGAGCAGTTCTTC. Its protein product is CASSVGGGGPRDEQFF. This chain links TRBV9 with TRBJ2-1; 7 positions agree with TRBD2. This CDR3 has 16 amino acids. Per the germline V gene, CDR1 is SGDLS and CDR2 is YYNGEE. V shed 0 bases and J 8 bases; nucleotides not matched to a gene: 11.

This sequence joins TRBV29-1 and TRBJ2-5; D gene unclear. Trimming shortened V by 2 bases and J by 2 bases, and 9 bases separated the two germline ends. Looked up from germline, CDR1 is SQVTM and CDR2 is ANQGSEA. The CDR3 length is 13 residues. The CDR3 DNA sequence: TGCAGCGTTGAATGGACCAGTCAAGAGACCCAGTACTTC. Translating gives CSVEWTSQETQYF.

The rearrangement links TRBV9 to TRBJ2-3; no clear D. CDR1 and CDR2 (germline): SGDLS, YYNGEE. The CDR3 spans 14 residues. V was trimmed by 0 bases and J by 4 bases, leaving 9 bases between them. The CDR3 nucleotides read TGTGCCAGCAGCGTAGAGGTCCGATCAGATACGCAGTATTTT. Amino acids: CASSVEVRSDTQYF.

The rearrangement uses TRBV9 and TRBJ2-5, with TRBD1 as a possible D gene (5 bases). CDR1 is SGDLS, CDR2 YYNGEE, per germline. The CDR3 is made up of 15 amino acids. V was cut by 2 bases and J by 2 bases, with 13 bases left in between. The CDR3 coding sequence is TGTGCCAGCAGCGTGGGGCAGGAGTTACAAGAGACCCAGTACTTC. Translated: CASSVGQELQETQYF.

The V gene is TRBV25-1, the J gene TRBJ2-5; no definite D call. CDR3 length equals 13 residues. Germline assignment: CDR1 MGHDK and CDR2 SYGVNS. V was pared by 2 bases and J by 4 bases, with 8 bases between. CDR3 sequence (DNA): TGTGCCAGCAGTGAAACAATATCAGAGACCCAGTACTTC. Residues: CASSETISETQYF.

V and J are TRBV30 and TRBJ1-4; D call uncertain. The germline V and J ends were trimmed by 1 base and 1 base, with 4 bases remaining between them. The CDR3 contains 13 residues. Germline V gene lookup returns CDR1 GTSNPN and CDR2 SVGIG (reference sequence). The DNA of the CDR3 is TGTGCCTGGAGTGAGGGAACTAATGAAAAACTGTTTTTT. Amino acids: CAWSEGTNEKLFF.

The CDR3 nucleotides are TGTGCCAGCAGCCAGACCGCGACAGGGTTCGGGGAAAAACTGTTTTTT. Protein: CASSQTATGFGEKLFF. The rearrangement joins TRBV14 to TRBJ1-4, with 7 bases identical to TRBD1. The CDR3 runs to 16 residues. J gave up 8 bases and V 3 bases, and 12 bases lay outside the gene matches. Germline lookup yields CDR1 SGHDN and CDR2 FVKESK.

The gene calls are TRBV11-2 and TRBJ1-4; D is possibly TRBD1 (6 bases). Germline V CDR1 and CDR2: SGHAT, FQNNGV. This CDR3 comprises 16 residues. V was shortened by 5 bases and J by 4 bases, with 17 bases between the two germline ends. CDR3 sequence reads: CASSPPPGQLNEKLFF. The CDR3 nucleotides read TGTGCCAGCAGCCCACCCCCGGGACAACTTAATGAAAAACTGTTTTTT.

The sample holds a few counts of this clone. V is TRBV25-1 and J is TRBJ1-5; D is uncertain. V gave up 4 bases and J gave up 9 bases, with 13 bases separating them. CDR3 size: 13 residues. CDR1 is MGHDK and CDR2 is SYGVNS in the germline V gene. The CDR3 nucleotides read TGTGCCAGCAGTGGAGCCTACAGTTCGCCCCAGCATTTT. Protein: CASSGAYSSPQHF. The full variable domain, with the rest looked up from reference TRBV25-1 and TRBJ1-5, is EADIYQTPRYLVIGTGKKITLECSQTMGHDKMYWYQQDPGMELHLIHYSYGVNSTEKGDLSSESTVSRIRTEHFPLTLESARPSHTSQYLCASSGAYSSPQHFGDGTRLSIL.

The rearrangement links TRBV28 to TRBJ1-4, with 7 bases fitting TRBD1. J gave up 7 bases and V 11 bases, and 22 bases lay outside the gene matches. CDR3 size: 17 residues. CDR1 is MDHEN, CDR2 SYDVKM, per germline. CDR3: CAASGMEQGLNGEKLFF. The CDR3 DNA is TGTGCCGCATCCGGGATGGAACAGGGGCTTAATGGTGAAAAACTGTTTTTT.

This clone was seen only once. The chain employs TRBV28 and TRBJ1-1; TRBD1 matches at 7 bases. Germline CDR1 and CDR2: MDHEN and SYDVKM. The CDR3 is made up of 14 amino acids. V dropped 3 bases and J dropped 5; count of bases not matched to a gene: 6. As DNA, the CDR3 is TGTGCCAGCAGTTTTCGACAGGGCGTGACTGAAGCTTTCTTT. This encodes CASSFRQGVTEAFF.

The CDR3 DNA follows: TGTGCCAGCAGACGAGACTACAGGTTAGGGGGTGAAAAACTGTTTTTT. Amino acids: CASRRDYRLGGEKLFF. This rearrangement joins TRBV28 to TRBJ1-4, with a possible D match to TRBD1 (6 bases). V shed 6 bases and J shed 7 bases, with 21 bases lying between them. Germline V gives CDR1 MDHEN, CDR2 SYDVKM. The CDR3 runs 16 residues.

This clone showed up just a few times. The genes are TRBV5-4 and TRBJ1-5; the D is unclear. Germline V CDR1 and CDR2: SGHNT, YYREEE (reference sequence). This CDR3 contains 12 residues. Deletions cut 2 bases from V and 11 bases from J, with 11 bases between. CDR3 DNA: TGTGCCAGCAGCTTTCCCGGGAGTGCCCAGCATTTT. This sequence encodes CASSFPGSAQHF.

This clone was seen a few times. The chain couples TRBV5-6 to TRBJ2-1; D not certain. Germline V lookup: CDR1 SGHDT, CDR2 YYEEEE. Trimming left V 0 bases short and J 0 bases short, with 10 bases between. The CDR3 is 16 residues long. CDR3 amino acids: CASSLGPTSSYNEQFF. The CDR3 nucleotides read TGTGCCAGCAGCTTGGGGCCCACGAGCTCCTACAATGAGCAGTTCTTC.

The V call is TRBV19, the J call TRBJ1-2, with a weak D call TRBD1 (5 bases). Germline-derived CDR1 and CDR2 are LNHDA and SQIVND (reference sequence). The CDR3 sequence is 14 residues long. V shed 5 bases and J shed 4 bases, with 14 bases lying between them. The CDR3 coding sequence is TGTGCCAGTAGTCCAGAGTGGGACTCCTATGGCTACACCTTC. Translated, it gives CASSPEWDSYGYTF.

This clone has more than one count but fewer than ten. This chain uses TRBV9 with TRBJ1-1; no reliable D call. Germline CDR1 is SGDLS and CDR2 is YYNGEE. The CDR3 runs to 14 residues. V was pared by 0 bases and J by 4 bases, with 10 bases between. The CDR3: CASSVEILSTEAFF. The CDR3 DNA follows: TGTGCCAGCAGCGTAGAGATCCTAAGCACTGAAGCTTTCTTT.

This chain links TRBV27 with TRBJ1-2, with D hard to call. The V end lost 2 bases, the J end lost 8 bases, and 15 bases lay between the germline ends. CDR1 is MNHEY, CDR2 SMNVEV, per germline (reference sequence). The CDR3 is 14 residues long. CDR3 bases: TGTGCCAGCAGTTTAGGGGTCGGACCTCAGGGCTACACCTTC. This sequence encodes CASSLGVGPQGYTF.

The V call is TRBV7-2, the J call TRBJ2-7; 9 nucleotides line up with TRBD1. V shed 2 bases and J 0 bases; nucleotides not matched to a gene: 11. CDR3 length: 18 residues. Per the germline V gene, CDR1 is SGHTA and CDR2 is FQGNSA. CDR3 sequence (DNA): TGTGCCAGCAGCTTATGGGCTATGCGGACAGGGGTCTCCTACGAGCAGTACTTC. As protein: CASSLWAMRTGVSYEQYF.

The chain couples TRBV11-2 to TRBJ2-7; 7 bases line up with TRBD2. After removal of 5 bases from V and 2 bases from J, the junction contained 3 bases not matched to a gene. From germline, CDR1 is SGHAT and CDR2 FQNNGV. The CDR3 loop spans 13 amino acids. CDR3 residues: CASSTGLAYEQYF. The CDR3 nucleotides are TGTGCCAGCAGCACAGGACTAGCCTACGAGCAGTACTTC.